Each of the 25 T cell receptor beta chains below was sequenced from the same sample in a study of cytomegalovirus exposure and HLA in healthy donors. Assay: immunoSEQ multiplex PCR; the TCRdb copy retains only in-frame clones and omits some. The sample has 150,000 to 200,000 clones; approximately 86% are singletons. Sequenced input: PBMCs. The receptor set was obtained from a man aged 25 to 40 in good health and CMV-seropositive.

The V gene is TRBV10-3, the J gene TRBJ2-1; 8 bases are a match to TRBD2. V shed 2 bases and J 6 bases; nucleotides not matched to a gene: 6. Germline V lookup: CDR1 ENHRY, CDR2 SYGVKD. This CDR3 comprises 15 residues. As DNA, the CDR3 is TGTGCCATCAGTGAGCGGCTAGCGGGTTCCAATGAGCAGTTCTTC. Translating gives CAISERLAGSNEQFF.

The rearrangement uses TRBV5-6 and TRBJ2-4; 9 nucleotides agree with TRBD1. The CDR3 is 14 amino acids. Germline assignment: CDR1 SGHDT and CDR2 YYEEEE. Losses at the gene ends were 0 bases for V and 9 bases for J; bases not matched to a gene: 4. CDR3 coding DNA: TGTGCCAGCAGCTTGGTAGGACAGGGGTTCATTCAGTACTTC. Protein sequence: CASSLVGQGFIQYF.

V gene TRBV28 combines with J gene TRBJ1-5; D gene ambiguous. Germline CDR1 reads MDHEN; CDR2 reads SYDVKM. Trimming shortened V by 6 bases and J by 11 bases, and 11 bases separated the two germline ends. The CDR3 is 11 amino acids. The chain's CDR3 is CASSVRYAQHF. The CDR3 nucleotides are TGTGCCAGCAGCGTCCGATATGCCCAGCATTTT.

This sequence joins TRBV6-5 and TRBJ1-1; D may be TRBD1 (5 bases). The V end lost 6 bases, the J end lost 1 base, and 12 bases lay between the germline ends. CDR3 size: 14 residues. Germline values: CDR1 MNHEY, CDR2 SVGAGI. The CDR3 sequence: CASRPGRGNTEAFF. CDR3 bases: TGTGCCAGCAGACCGGGACGAGGGAACACTGAAGCTTTCTTT.

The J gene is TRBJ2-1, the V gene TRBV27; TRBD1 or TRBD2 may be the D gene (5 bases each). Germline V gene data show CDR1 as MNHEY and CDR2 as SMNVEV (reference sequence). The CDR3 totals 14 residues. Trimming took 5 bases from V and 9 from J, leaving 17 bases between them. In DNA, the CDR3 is TGTGCCAGCAGTCGGGCGGGCACTGGGGGTGAGCAGTTCTTC. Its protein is CASSRAGTGGEQFF.

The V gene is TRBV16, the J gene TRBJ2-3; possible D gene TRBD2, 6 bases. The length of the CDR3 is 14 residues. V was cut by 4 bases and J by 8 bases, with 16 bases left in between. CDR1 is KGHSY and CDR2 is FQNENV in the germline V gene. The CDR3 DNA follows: TGTGCCAGCAGCCCGGGGGTTGAGGAGTTTACGCAGTATTTT. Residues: CASSPGVEEFTQYF.

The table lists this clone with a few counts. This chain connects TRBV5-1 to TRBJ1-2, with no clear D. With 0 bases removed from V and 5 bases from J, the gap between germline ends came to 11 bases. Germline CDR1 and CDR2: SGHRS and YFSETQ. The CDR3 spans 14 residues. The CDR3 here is CASSLDPGWYGYTF. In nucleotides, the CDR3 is TGCGCCAGCAGCTTGGATCCCGGTTGGTATGGCTACACCTTC.

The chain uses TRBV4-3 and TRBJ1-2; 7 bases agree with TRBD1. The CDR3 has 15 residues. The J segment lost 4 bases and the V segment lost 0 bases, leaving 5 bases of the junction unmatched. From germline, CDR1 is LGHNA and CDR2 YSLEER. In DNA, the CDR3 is TGCGCCAGCAGCCAAGATGGGGGACAGAGCTATGGCTACACCTTC. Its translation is CASSQDGGQSYGYTF.

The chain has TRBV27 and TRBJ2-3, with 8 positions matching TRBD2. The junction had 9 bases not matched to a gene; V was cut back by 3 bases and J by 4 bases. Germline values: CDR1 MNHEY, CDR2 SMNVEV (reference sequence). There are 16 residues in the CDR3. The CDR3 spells CASSLGKLAAPDTQYF. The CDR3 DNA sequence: TGTGCCAGCAGTTTGGGGAAACTAGCGGCCCCAGATACGCAGTATTTT.

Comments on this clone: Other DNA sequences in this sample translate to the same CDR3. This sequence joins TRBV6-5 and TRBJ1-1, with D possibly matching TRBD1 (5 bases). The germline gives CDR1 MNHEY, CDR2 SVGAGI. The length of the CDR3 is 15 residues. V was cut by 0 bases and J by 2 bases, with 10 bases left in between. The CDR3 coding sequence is TGTGCCAGCAGTTACTCGATAAGGGGTAACACTGAAGCTTTCTTT. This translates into CASSYSIRGNTEAFF.

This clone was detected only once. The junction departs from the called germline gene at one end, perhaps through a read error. The CDR3 DNA follows: TGTGCCAGCAGTTTAGGTTTGGGTCAGCCCCAGCATTTT. This sequence encodes CASSLGLGQPQHF. This chain connects TRBV11-3 to TRBJ1-5; D is ambiguous. The CDR3 runs to 13 residues. CDR1 is SGHNT and CDR2 is YENEEA in the germline V gene.

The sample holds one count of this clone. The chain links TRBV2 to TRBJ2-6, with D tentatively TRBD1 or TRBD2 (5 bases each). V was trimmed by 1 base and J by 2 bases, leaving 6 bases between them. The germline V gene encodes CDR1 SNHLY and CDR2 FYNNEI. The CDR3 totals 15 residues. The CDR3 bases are TGTGCCAGCAGTGAAGGAGGGGCTGGGGCCAACGTCCTGACTTTC. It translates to CASSEGGAGANVLTF.

CDR3 protein: CASSTDLRLLMNTEAFF. The CDR3 nucleotides read TGTGCCAGTAGTACGGACCTAAGATTATTAATGAACACTGAAGCTTTCTTT. The chain is built from TRBV19 and TRBJ1-1; D remains unclear. CDR1 LNHDA and CDR2 SQIVND come from the germline V gene (reference sequence). The CDR3 is 17 amino acids. The germline V and J ends were trimmed by 4 bases and 0 bases, with 18 bases remaining between them. Looking up the rest from reference TRBV19 and TRBJ1-1 gives the full variable domain: DGGITQSPKYLFRKEGQNVTLSCEQNLNHDAMYWYRQDPGQGLRLIYYSQIVNDFQKGDIAEGYSVSREKKESFPLTVTSAQKNPTAFYLCASSTDLRLLMNTEAFFGQGTRLTVV.

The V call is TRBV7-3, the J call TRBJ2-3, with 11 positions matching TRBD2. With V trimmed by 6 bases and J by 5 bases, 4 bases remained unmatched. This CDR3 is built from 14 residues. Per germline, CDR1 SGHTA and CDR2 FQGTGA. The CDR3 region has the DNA TGTGCCAGCAGTACCGGGACTAGCGGAGATACGCAGTATTTT. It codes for CASSTGTSGDTQYF.

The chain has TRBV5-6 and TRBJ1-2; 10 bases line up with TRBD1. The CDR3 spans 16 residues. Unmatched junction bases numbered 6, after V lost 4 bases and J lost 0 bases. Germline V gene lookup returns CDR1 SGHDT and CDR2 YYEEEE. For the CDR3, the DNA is TGTGCCAGCAGCAAACGGGACAGGGGAGCTAACTATGGCTACACCTTC. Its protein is CASSKRDRGANYGYTF.

The CDR3 is CASSPTDPGQGHLPQHF. As DNA, the CDR3 is TGTGCCAGCAGTCCAACCGACCCGGGACAGGGCCACTTGCCCCAGCATTTT. J is TRBJ1-5 and V is TRBV27, with 9 bases fitting TRBD1. V lost 5 bases to trimming and J lost 9 bases; unmatched junction nucleotides: 17. The CDR3 length is 17 residues. Germline V gene lookup returns CDR1 MNHEY and CDR2 SMNVEV (reference sequence).

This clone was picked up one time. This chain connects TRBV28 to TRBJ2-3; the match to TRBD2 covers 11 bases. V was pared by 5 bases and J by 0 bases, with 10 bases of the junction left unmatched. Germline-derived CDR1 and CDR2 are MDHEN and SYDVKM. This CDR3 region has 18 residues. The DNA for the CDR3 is TGTGCCAGCAGTCTGATCACGACTAGCGGGGATAGCACAGATACGCAGTATTTT. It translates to CASSLITTSGDSTDTQYF.

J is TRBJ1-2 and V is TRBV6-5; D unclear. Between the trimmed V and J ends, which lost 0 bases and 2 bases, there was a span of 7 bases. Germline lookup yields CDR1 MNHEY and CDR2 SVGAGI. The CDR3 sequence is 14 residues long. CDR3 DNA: TGTGCCAGCAGTTACTCGGCGGAAAACTATGGCTACACCTTC. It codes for CASSYSAENYGYTF.

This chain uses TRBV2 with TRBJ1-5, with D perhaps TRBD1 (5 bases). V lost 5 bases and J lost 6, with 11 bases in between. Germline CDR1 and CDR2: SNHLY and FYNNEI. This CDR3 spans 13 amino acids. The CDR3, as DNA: TGTGCCAGCAGTCATGGGGGGGGTCAGCCCCAGCATTTT. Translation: CASSHGGGQPQHF.

CDR3 loop: CASSLGVVPTSTEAFF. The CDR3 bases are TGTGCCAGCAGCTTGGGCGTAGTCCCCACCAGCACTGAAGCTTTCTTT. The chain carries TRBV5-8 and TRBJ1-1; D gene uncertain. This CDR3 spans 16 amino acids. Trimming removed 0 bases from V and 4 bases from J, with 16 bases in between. Per the germline V gene, CDR1 is SGHTS and CDR2 is YDEGEE.

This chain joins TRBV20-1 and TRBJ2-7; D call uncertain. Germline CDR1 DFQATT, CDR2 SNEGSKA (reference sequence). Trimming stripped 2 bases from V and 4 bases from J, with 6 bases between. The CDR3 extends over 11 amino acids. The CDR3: CSARLGYEQYF. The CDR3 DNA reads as TGCAGTGCTAGATTGGGATACGAGCAGTACTTC.

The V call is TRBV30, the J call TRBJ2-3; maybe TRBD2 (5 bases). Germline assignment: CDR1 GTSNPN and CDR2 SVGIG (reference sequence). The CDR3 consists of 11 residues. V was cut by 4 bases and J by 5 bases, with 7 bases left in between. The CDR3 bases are TGTGCCTGGACGAGCGGAGATACGCAGTATTTT. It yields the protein CAWTSGDTQYF.

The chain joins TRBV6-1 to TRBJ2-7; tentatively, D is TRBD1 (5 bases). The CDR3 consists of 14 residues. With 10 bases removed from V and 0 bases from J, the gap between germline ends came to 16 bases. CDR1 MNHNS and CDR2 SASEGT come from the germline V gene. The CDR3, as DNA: TGTGCCACCATTCGGACATTCGACTCCTACGAGCAGTACTTC. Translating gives CATIRTFDSYEQYF.

The CDR3 nucleotides read TGTGCCTGGAGTGTATCGGGGGGGTTCACAACTAATGAAAAACTGTTTTTT. Protein: CAWSVSGGFTTNEKLFF. The chain has TRBV30 and TRBJ1-4; a weak D match, TRBD1 (5 bases). Germline V lookup: CDR1 GTSNPN, CDR2 SVGIG (reference sequence). The V and J ends lost 0 bases and 0 bases respectively, with 14 bases between them. CDR3 length equals 17 residues.

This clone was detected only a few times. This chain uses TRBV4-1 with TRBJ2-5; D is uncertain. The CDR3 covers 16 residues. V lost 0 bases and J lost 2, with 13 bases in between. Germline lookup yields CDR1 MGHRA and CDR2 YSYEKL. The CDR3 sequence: CASSQERLSGQETQYF. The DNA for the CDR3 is TGCGCCAGCAGCCAAGAGCGGCTGTCAGGACAAGAGACCCAGTACTTC.